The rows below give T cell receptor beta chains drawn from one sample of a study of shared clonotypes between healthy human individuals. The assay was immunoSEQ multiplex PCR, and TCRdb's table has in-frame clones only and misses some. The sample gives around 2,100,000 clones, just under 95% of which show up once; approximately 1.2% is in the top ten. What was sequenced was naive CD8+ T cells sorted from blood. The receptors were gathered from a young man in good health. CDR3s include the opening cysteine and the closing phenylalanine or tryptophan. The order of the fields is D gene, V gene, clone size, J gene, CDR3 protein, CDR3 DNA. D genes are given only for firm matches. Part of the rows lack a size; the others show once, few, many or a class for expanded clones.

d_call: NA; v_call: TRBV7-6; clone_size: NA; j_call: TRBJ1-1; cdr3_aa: CASSHTGQGIGTEAFF; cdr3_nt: TGTGCCAGCAGCCACACTGGTCAGGGGATAGGGACTGAAGCTTTCTTT
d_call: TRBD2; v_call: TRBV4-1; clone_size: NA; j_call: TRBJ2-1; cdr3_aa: CASSQYSGGPHPYNEQFF; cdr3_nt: TGCGCCAGCAGCCAATATAGCGGGGGGCCCCACCCATACAATGAGCAGTTCTTC
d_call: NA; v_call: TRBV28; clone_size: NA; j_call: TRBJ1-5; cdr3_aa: CASSLLSGDQPQHF; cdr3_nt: TGTGCCAGCAGTTTATTATCTGGAGATCAGCCCCAGCATTTT
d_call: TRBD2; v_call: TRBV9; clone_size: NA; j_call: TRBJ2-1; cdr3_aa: CASSVLAGALNEQFF; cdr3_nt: TGTGCCAGCAGCGTCTTAGCGGGGGCCCTCAATGAGCAGTTCTTC
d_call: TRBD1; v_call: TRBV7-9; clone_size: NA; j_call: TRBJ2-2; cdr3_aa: CASSPTGGDTGELFF; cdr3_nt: TGTGCCAGCAGCCCGACAGGGGGCGACACCGGGGAGCTGTTTTTT
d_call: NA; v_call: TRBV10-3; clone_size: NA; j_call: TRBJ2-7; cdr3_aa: CAISEGLSYEQYF; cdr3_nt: TGTGCCATCAGTGAGGGACTTTCCTACGAGCAGTACTTC
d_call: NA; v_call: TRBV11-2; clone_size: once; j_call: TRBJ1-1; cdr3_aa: CASSPGQFVKAFF; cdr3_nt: TGTGCCAGCAGCCCAGGTCAATTTGTGAAAGCTTTCTTT
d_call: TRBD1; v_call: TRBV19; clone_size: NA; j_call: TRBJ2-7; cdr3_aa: CASTRTGTGVHEQYF; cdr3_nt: TGTGCCAGTACCCGAACCGGGACAGGTGTGCACGAGCAGTACTTC
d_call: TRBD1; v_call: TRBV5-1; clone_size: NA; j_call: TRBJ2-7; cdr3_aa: CASSPSLGTEPYEQYF; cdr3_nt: TGCGCCAGCAGCCCCTCGCTCGGGACAGAACCGTACGAGCAGTACTTC
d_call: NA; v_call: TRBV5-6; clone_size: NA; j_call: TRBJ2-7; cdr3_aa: CASSLPLGTHEQYF; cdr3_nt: TGTGCCAGCAGCTTACCCCTCGGTACACACGAGCAGTACTTC
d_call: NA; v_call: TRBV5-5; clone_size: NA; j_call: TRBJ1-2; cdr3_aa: CASSFGQDYGYTF; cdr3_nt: TGTGCCAGCAGCTTTGGCCAGGACTATGGCTACACCTTC
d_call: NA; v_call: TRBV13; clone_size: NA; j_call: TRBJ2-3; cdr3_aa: CASSLGPSGSSTDTQYF; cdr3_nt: TGTGCCAGCAGCTTAGGCCCCAGCGGATCTAGCACAGATACGCAGTATTTT
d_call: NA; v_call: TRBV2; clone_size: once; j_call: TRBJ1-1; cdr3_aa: CARSDPNTEAFF; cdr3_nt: TGTGCCAGGTCCGACCCTAACACTGAAGCTTTCTTT
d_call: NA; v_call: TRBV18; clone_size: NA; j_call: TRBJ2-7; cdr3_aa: CASSRDRAYEQYF; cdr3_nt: TGTGCCAGCTCGCGGGACAGAGCCTACGAGCAGTACTTC
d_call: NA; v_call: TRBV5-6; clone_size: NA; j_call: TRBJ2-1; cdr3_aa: CASSFQWNEQFF; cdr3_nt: TGTGCCAGCAGCTTTCAGTGGAATGAGCAGTTCTTC
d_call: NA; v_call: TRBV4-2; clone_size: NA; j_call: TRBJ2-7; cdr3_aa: CASSQANEQYF; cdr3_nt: TGTGCCAGCAGCCAAGCAAACGAGCAGTACTTC